This record looks at one T cell receptor (beta chain) sequence and its context. This clonotype was found a few times. Its antigen remains undetermined. No base qualities exist here, and no much larger clone lies one base off it. The data were obtained in a study of regulatory T cells in long-lasting Graves disease (dated by TCRdb to the early 2020s). About the investigation overall: Persistent Graves' disease meant more than 5 years of antithyroid drug treatment with TSH receptor autoantibodies that stayed positive. Persistent Graves' disease patients were compared with newly diagnosed Graves' disease patients by peripheral blood TCR sequencing and RNA sequencing. The study was conducted in China and was registered as a clinical trial. TCR sequencing covered some 13 persistent and around 20 newly diagnosed Graves' disease patients, 33 samples in total. In the clinical cohort, patients with persistent Graves' disease had used antithyroid drugs for an average of around 10 years.

Broader findings and caveats from the paper: The authors noted that the small sample size was a limitation that may lower accuracy. Sequencing and analysis were limited to the TCR beta chain. Lower TCR Shannon entropy and fewer highly expanded clones were observed in persistent Graves' disease patients than in newly diagnosed patients, which suggested clonal expansion. More public clonotypes were shared among persistent patients (2,741) than among newly diagnosed patients (approximately 1,000). The study examined only peripheral blood because the primary lesion, thyroid tissue, could not be accessed.

The library was generated by multiplex PCR. Sequencing instrument: Illumina HiSeq 4000. CDR3 regions were amplified by Arm-PCR with iRepertoire HTBI primers to construct TCR beta libraries. Gel purification was performed on PCR products prior to sequencing. The paper's processing steps were these. Gene usage analysis of CDR3 amino acid clonotypes relied on the approximately 60 TRBV and about 15 TRBJ segments identified across samples. Filtered high-quality paired reads were merged into contigs using COPE and FqMerger. BLAST was used to align contigs to IMGT TRBV, TRBD and TRBJ reference genes, with CDR3 defined following IMGT. Any clonotype with a frequency above 0.1% was counted as a highly expanded clone. Shannon entropy was used to measure repertoire diversity, and the Gini coefficient was used to measure V-J evenness. Public clonotypes were defined as clonotypes shared by more than one individual. The raw public reads went through TCRdb reprocessing: fastp at Q25, MiXCR clone calling, in-frame beta chains kept. Each CDR3 protein appears once, grouped with its most common genes and DNA. These V and J calls rely on TCRdb rather than the paper's analysis. This sample holds about 470,000 distinct CDR3 sequences; 20% to 25% were observed only once. The top ten clones comprise less than 9% of the sample.

Interpreted using the paper, the time point label stands for: persistent/refractory GD, antithyroid drugs over 5 years with positive TRAb. For both TCR sequencing and RNA sequencing, RNA was extracted from PBMCs in TRIzol. The diagnosis of Graves' disease followed American Thyroid Association guidelines. Patients for the study were recruited at an endocrinology department in Xi'an, China. Each patient gave roughly 10 milliliters of peripheral blood, collected in an EDTA anticoagulant tube. Ficoll Paque Plus density gradient separation was used to isolate PBMCs, and no additional T cell sorting was done. An Agilent 2100 Bioanalyzer and agarose gel were used to check RNA quality, and a NanoDrop 2000 was used to measure RNA concentration. This receptor was taken from a female donor with Graves disease. The sample consisted of peripheral blood mononuclear cells (PBMCs), taken when the disease was refractory, from a patient treated with antithyroid drugs.

The CDR3 is CASSEAHGGRQPQHF. The nucleotide sequence reads as follows: TGTGCCAGCAGTGAAGCGCACGGGGGACGGCAGCCCCAGCATTTT. The rearrangement combines TRBV2 with TRBJ1-5, with a weak D call of TRBD1 (5 bases match). V sheds 0 bases and J sheds 7 bases, leaving 13 bases between their ends. From a lookup of the germline V gene, CDR1 and CDR2 are SNHLY and FYNNEI. The CDR3 runs 15 residues from the cysteine to the phenylalanine. Just CDR3 DNA is preserved here, 45 bases in frame from base 1.